This TCR beta chain was recovered during a study of technical replicates of blood from several donors (dated by TCRdb to about 2017). As to this clone: The antigen it recognizes is unknown. Within one base of it there is no much larger clone, and no base qualities were kept.

V and J lose 10 bases and 9 bases, and a span of 13 bases separates them. The CDR3 holds 11 amino acids from the cysteine to the phenylalanine. The CDR3 DNA has 33 bases and is translated from base 1. The germline V gene specifies ENHRY as CDR1 and SYGVKD as CDR2. Library method: the immunoSEQ multiplex PCR assay. The immuneACCESS repertoire file appears here via TCRdb, limited to in-frame rearrangements. These files lack a portion of the clones; in checked studies, under half of the deficit traces to unresolved V genes, and the cause of the others is not known. The sample records almost 65,000 clones, approximately 86% of which are singletons. The ten biggest clones cover 5.1% of the sample.

This chain is built from TRBV10-3 and TRBJ2-1; TRBD2 might be the D gene, on 5 matching bases. The receptor's source is a human donor in good health. Some clones in this sample may be carry-over from other donors' samples. Sample: PBMCs. The CDR3 amino acid sequence is: CATAREGEQFF. The nucleotide sequence reads TGTGCCACCGCCAGAGAGGGTGAGCAGTTCTTC.